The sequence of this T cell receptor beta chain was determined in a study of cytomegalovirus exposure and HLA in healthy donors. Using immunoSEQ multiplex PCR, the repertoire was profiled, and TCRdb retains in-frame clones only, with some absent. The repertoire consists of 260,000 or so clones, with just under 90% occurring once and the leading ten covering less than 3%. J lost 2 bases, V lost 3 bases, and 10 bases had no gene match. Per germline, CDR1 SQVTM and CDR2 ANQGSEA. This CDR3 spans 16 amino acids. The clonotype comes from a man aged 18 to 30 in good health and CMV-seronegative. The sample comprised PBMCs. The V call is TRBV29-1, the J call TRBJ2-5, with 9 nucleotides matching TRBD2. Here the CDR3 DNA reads TGCAGCGTTGAGGGGGGTAGCGGGAGTGGGCAAGAGACCCAGTACTTC. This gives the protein CSVEGGSGSGQETQYF. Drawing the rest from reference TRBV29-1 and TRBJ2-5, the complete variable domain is SAVISQKPSRDICQRGTSLTIQCQVDSQVTMMFWYRQQPGQSLTLIATANQGSEATYESGFVIDKFPISRPNLTFSTLTVSNMSPEDSSIYLCSVEGGSGSGQETQYFGPGTRLLVL.